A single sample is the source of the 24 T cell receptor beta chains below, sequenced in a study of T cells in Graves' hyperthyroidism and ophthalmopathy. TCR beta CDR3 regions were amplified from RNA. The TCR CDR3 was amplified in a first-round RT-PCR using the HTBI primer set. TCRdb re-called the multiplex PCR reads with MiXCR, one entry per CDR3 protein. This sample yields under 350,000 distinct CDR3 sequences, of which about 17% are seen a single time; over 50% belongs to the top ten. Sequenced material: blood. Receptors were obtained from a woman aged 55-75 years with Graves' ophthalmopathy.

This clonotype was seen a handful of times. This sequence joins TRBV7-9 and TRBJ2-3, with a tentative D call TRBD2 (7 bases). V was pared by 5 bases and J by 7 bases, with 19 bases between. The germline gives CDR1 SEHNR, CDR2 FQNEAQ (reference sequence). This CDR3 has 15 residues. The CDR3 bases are TGTGCCAGCAGCCTGGGAGGGGGGGCCTTAAATACGCAGTATTTT. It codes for CASSLGGGALNTQYF.

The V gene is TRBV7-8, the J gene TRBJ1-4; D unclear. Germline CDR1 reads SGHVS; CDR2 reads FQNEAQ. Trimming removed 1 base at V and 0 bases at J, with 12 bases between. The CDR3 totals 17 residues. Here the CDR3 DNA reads TGTGCCAGCAGCTTAGGAGGGCACCTTACAACTAATGAAAAACTGTTTTTT. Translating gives CASSLGGHLTTNEKLFF.

The CDR3: CASSLVIGGNTEAFF. The CDR3 nucleotides read TGTGCCAGCAGTTTAGTAATTGGTGGGAACACTGAAGCTTTCTTT. The chain recombines TRBV28 with TRBJ1-1; D gene uncertain. CDR1 and CDR2 from the germline V gene are MDHEN and SYDVKM. The V gene lost 2 bases and the J gene lost 1 base, with 11 bases spanning the gap. This CDR3 region has 15 residues. Filled out from reference TRBV28 and TRBJ1-1, the complete variable domain reads DVKVTQSSRYLVKRTGEKVFLECVQDMDHENMFWYRQDPGLGLRLIYFSYDVKMKEKGDIPEGYSVSREKKERFSLILESASTNQTSMYLCASSLVIGGNTEAFFGQGTRLTVV.

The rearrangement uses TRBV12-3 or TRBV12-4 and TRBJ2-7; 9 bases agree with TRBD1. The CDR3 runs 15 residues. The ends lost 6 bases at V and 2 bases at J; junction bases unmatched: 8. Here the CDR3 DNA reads TGTGCCAGCAGGCCGGGACAGGGTAGACCCTACGAGCAGTACTTC. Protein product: CASRPGQGRPYEQYF.

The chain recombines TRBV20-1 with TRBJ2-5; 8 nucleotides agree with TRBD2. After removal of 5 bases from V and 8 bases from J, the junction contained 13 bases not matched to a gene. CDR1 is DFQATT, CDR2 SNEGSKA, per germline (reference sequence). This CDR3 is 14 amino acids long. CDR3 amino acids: CSALLSGRPDTQYF. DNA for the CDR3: TGCAGTGCTTTGTTAAGCGGGAGACCCGATACCCAGTACTTC.

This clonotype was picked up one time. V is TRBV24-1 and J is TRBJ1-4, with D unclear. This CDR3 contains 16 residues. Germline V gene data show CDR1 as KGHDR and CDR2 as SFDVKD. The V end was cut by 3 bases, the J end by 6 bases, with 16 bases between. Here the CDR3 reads CATSDPRGGGYEKLFF. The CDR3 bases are TGTGCCACCAGTGATCCTCGCGGAGGTGGATATGAAAAACTGTTTTTT.

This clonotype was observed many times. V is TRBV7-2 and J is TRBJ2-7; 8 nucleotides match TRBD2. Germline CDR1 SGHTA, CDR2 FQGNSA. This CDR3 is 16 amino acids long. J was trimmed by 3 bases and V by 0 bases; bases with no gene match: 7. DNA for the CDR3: TGTGCCAGCAGCTTAGCCAGCGGGAGTCTCTTCTACGAGCAGTACTTC. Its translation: CASSLASGSLFYEQYF. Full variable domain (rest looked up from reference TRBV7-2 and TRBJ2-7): GAGVSQSPSNKVTEKGKDVELRCDPISGHTALYWYRQSLGQGLEFLIYFQGNSAPDKSGLPSDRFSAERTGGSVSTLTIQRTQQEDSAVYLCASSLASGSLFYEQYFGPGTRLTVT.

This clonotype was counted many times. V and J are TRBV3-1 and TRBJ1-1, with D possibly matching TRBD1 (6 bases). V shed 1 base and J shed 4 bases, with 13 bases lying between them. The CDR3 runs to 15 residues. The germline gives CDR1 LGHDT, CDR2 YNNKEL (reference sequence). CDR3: CASSQVGGLGTEAFF. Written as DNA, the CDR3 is TGTGCCAGCAGCCAAGTTGGGGGGCTCGGCACTGAAGCTTTCTTT.

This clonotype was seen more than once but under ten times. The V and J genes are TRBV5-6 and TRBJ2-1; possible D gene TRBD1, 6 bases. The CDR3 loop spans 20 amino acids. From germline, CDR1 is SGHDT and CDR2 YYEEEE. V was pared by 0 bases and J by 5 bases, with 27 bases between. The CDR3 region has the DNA TGTGCCAGCAGCTTGGCGGCGAGTTTTTCTTGGGACAACAGAAACAATGAGCAGTTCTTC. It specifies CASSLAASFSWDNRNNEQFF.

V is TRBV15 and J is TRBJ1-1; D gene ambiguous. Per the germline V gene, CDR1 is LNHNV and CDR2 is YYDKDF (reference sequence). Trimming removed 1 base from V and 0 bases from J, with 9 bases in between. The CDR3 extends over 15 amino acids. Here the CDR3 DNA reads TGTGCCACCAGCAGAGGAGGAGTCATGAACACTGAAGCTTTCTTT. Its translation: CATSRGGVMNTEAFF.

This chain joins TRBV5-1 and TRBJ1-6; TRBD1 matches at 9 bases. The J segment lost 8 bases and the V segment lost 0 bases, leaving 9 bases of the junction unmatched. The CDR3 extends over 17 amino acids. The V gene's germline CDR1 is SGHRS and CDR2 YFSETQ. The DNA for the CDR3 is TGCGCCAGCAGCTTGGGCCTGACCGGGACAGGGTATTCACCCCTCCACTTT. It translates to CASSLGLTGTGYSPLHF.

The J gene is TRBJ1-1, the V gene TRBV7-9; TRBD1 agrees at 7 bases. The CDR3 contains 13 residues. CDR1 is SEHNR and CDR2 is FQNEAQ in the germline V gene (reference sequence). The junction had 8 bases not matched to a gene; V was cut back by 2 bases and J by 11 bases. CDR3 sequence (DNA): TGTGCCAGCAGCTTACAGCAGGGGGTACGGGCTTTCTTT. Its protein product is CASSLQQGVRAFF.

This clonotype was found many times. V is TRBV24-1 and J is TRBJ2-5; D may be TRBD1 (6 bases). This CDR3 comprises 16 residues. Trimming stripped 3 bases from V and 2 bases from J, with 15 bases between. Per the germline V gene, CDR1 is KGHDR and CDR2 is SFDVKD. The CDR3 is CATSDTPGTLQETQYF. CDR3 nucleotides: TGTGCCACCAGTGATACCCCCGGGACATTACAAGAGACCCAGTACTTC.

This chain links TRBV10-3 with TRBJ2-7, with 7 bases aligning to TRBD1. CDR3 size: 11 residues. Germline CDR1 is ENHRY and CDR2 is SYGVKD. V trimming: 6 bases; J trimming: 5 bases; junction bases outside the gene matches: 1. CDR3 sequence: CAISTGDEQYF. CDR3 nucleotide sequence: TGTGCCATCAGCACAGGGGACGAGCAGTACTTC.

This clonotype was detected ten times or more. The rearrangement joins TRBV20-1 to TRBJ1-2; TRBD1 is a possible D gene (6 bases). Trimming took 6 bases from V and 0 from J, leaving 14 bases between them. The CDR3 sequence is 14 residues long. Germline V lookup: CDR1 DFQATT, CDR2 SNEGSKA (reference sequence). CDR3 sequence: CSAGGQATNYGYTF. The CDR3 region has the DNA TGCAGTGCCGGGGGGCAGGCTACTAACTATGGCTACACCTTC.

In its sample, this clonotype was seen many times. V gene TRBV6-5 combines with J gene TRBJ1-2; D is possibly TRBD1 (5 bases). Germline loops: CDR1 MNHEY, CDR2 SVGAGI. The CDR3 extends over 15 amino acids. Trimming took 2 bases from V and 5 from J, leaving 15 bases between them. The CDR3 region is CASSYTQQGRYGYTF. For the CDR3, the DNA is TGTGCCAGCAGTTACACTCAGCAGGGAAGGTATGGCTACACCTTC.

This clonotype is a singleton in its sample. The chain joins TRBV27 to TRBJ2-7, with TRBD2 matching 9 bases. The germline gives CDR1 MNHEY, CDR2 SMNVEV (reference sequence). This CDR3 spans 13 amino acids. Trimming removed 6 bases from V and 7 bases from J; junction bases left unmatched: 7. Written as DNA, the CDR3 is TGTGCCAGCAGATTAGCGGGGGCGGAAGAGCAGTACTTC. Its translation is CASRLAGAEEQYF.

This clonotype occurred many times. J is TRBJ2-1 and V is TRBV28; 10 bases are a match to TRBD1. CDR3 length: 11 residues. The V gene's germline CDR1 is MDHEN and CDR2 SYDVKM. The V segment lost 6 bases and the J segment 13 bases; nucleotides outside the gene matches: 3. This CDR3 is CASSGQGGQFF. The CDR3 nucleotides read TGTGCCAGCAGCGGACAGGGGGGCCAGTTCTTC.

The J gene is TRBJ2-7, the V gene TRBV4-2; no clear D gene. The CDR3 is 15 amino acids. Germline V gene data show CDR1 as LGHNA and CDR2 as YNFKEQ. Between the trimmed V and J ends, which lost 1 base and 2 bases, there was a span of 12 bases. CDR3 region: CASSQAVSAAYEQYF. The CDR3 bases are TGTGCCAGCAGCCAAGCCGTCTCAGCCGCCTACGAGCAGTACTTC.

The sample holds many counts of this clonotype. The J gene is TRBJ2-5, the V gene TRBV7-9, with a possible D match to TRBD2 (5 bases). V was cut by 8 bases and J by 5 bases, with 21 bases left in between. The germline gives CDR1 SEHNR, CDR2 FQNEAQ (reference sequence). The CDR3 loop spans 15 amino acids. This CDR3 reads CASPPGTTTRETQYF. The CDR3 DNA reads TGTGCCAGCCCTCCGGGCACCACCACTAGGGAGACCCAGTACTTC.

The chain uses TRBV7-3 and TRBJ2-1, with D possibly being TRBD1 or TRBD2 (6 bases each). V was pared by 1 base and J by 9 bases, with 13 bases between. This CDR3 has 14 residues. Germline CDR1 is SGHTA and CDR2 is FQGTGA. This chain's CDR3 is CASSLMLQGGEQFF. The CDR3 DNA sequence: TGTGCCAGCAGCTTAATGTTACAGGGAGGTGAGCAGTTCTTC.

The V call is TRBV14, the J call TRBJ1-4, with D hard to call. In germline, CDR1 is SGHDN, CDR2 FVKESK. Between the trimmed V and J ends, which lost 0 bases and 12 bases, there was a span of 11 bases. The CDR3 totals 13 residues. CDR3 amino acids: CASSQDLGSELFF. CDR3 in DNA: TGTGCCAGCAGCCAAGATTTAGGTTCGGAACTGTTTTTT.

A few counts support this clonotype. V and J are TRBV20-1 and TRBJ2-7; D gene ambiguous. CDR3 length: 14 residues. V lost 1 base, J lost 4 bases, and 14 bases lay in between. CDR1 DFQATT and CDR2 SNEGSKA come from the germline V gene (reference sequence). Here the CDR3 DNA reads TGCAGTGCTAGAGGGCTAGTGGATCGTTACGAGCAGTACTTC. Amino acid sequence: CSARGLVDRYEQYF.

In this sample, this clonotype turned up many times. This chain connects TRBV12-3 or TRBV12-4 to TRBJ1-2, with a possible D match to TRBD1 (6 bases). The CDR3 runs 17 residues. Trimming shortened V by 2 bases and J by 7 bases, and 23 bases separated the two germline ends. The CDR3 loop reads CASSLTGDRLNWGGYTF. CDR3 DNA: TGTGCCAGCAGTTTAACCGGAGACAGGTTAAATTGGGGTGGCTACACCTTC.